This TCR beta chain was observed in a study of blood T cell repertoires in COVID-19. The CDR3 runs to 19 residues. V was pared by 4 bases and J by 5 bases, with 29 bases between. Germline values: CDR1 SGDLS, CDR2 YYNGEE. Repertoires were generated with immunoSEQ multiplex PCR, while TCRdb's copy carries only in-frame clones and drops some. The repertoire consists of around 150,000 clones, with roughly 87% occurring once and the leading ten covering roughly 9.6%. The TCR sequence derives from a man aged 45-65 years who had recovered from COVID-19. The chain employs TRBV9 and TRBJ2-3; D not resolved. The sample was PBMCs or T cells enriched from blood (not recorded which). CDR3 amino acids: CASSRSLASLGSKIDTQYF. For the CDR3, the DNA is TGTGCCAGCAGCCGGAGTTTGGCTAGTCTTGGATCGAAGATAGATACGCAGTATTTT.